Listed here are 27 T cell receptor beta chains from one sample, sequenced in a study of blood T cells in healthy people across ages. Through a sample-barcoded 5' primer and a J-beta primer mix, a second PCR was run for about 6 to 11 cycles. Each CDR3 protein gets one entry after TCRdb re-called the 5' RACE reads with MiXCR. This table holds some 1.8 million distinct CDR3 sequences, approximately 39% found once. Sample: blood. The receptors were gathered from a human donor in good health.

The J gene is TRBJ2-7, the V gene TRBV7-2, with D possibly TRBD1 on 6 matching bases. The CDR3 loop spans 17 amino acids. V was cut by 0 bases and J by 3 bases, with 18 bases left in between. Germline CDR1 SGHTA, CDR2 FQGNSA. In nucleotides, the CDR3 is TGTGCCAGCAGCTTAGCAGGGGCCGGGACACTAAACTACGAGCAGTACTTC. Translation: CASSLAGAGTLNYEQYF.

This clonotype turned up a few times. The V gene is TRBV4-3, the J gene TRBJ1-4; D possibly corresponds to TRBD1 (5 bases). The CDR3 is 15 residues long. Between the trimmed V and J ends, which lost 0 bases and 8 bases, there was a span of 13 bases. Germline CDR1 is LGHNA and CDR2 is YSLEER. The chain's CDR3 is CASSQDRGYGEKLFF. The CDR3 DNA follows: TGCGCCAGCAGCCAAGATCGGGGGTATGGAGAAAAACTGTTTTTT.

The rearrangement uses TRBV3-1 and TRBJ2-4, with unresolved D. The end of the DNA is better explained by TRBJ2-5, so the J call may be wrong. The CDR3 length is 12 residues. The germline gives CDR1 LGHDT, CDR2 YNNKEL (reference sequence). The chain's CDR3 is CASRRAVETQYF. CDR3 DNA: TGTGCCAGCAGGCGTGCAGTAGAGACCCAGTACTTC.

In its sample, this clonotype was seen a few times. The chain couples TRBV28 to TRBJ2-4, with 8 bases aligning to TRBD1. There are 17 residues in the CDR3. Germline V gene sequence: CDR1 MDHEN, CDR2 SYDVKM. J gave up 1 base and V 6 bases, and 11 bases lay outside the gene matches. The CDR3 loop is CASSSTEGQAAKNIQYF. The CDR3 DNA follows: TGTGCCAGCAGCTCAACAGAGGGACAGGCTGCCAAAAACATTCAGTACTTC.

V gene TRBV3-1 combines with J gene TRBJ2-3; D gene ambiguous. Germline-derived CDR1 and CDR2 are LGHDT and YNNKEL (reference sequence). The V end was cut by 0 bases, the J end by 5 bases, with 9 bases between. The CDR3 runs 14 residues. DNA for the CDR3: TGTGCCAGCAGCCAAGATCTGGCGATAGATACGCAGTATTTT. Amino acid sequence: CASSQDLAIDTQYF.

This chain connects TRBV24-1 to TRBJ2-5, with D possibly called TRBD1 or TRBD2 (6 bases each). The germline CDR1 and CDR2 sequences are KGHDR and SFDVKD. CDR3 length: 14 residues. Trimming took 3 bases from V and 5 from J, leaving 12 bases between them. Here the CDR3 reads CATSDTGRRETQYF. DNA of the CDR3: TGTGCCACCAGTGATACAGGGAGGAGGGAGACCCAGTACTTC.

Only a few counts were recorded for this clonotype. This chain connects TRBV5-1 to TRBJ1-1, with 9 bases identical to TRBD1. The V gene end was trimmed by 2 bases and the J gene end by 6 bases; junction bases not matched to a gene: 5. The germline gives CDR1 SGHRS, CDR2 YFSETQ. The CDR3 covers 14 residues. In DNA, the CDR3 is TGCGCCAGCAGCTTACAGGGGGCAGGAGCTGAAGCTTTCTTT. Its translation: CASSLQGAGAEAFF. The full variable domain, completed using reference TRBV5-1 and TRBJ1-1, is KAGVTQTPRYLIKTRGQQVTLSCSPISGHRSVSWYQQTPGQGLQFLFEYFSETQRNKGNFPGRFSGRQFSNSRSEMNVSTLELGDSALYLCASSLQGAGAEAFFGQGTRLTVV.

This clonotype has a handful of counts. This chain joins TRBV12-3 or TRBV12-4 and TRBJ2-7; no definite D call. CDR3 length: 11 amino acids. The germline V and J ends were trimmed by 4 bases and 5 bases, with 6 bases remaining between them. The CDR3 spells CASSSNDEQYF. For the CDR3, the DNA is TGTGCCAGCAGTTCGAACGACGAGCAGTACTTC.

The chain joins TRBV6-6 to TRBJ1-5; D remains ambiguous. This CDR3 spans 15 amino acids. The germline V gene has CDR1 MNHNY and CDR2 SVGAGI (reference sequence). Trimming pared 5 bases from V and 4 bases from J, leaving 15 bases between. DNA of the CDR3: TGTGCCAGCAGTAATTGGAATTCTGATAATCAGCCCCAGCATTTT. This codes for CASSNWNSDNQPQHF.

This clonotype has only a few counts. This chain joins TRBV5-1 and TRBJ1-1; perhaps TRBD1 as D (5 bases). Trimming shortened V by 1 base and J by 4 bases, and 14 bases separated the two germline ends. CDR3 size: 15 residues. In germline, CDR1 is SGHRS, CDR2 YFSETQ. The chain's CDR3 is CASSLLPGEGTEAFF. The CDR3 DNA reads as TGCGCCAGCAGCTTGTTGCCGGGGGAGGGCACTGAAGCTTTCTTT. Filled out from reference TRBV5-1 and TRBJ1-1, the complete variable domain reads KAGVTQTPRYLIKTRGQQVTLSCSPISGHRSVSWYQQTPGQGLQFLFEYFSETQRNKGNFPGRFSGRQFSNSRSEMNVSTLELGDSALYLCASSLLPGEGTEAFFGQGTRLTVV.

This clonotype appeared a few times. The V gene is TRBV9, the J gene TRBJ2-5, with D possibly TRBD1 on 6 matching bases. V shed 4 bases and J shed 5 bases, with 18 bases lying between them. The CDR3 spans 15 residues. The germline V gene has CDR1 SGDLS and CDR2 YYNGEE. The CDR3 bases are TGTGCCAGCAGCCATGGACAGACCTCCGGTGAGACCCAGTACTTC. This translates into CASSHGQTSGETQYF.

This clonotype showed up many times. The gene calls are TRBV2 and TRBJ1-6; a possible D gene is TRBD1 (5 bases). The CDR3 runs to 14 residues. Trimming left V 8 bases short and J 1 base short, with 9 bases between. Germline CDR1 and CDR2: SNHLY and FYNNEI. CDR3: CASATVSYNSPLHF. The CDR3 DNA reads TGTGCCAGCGCGACAGTTTCCTATAATTCACCCCTCCACTTT.

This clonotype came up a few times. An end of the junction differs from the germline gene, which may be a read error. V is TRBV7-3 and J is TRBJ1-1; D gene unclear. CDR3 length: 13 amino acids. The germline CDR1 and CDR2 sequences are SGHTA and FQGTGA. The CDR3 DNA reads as TGTGCCAGCAGTTTAAGCGTGGACACTGAAGCTTTCTTT. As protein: CASSLSVDTEAFF.

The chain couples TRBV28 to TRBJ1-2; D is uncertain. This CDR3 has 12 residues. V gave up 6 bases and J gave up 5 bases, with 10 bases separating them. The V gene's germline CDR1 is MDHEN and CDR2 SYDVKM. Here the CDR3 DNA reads TGTGCCAGCAGCCCCCAGAAATATGGCTACACCTTC. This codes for CASSPQKYGYTF.

CDR3 residues: CASSVDLASTDTQYF. The CDR3 DNA reads TGTGCCAGCAGCGTAGACCTAGCTTCCACAGATACGCAGTATTTT. The V and J genes are TRBV9 and TRBJ2-3; the D gene is possibly TRBD2 (5 bases). V was shortened by 0 bases and J by 2 bases, with 10 bases between the two germline ends. Germline V gene data show CDR1 as SGDLS and CDR2 as YYNGEE. The CDR3 covers 15 residues.

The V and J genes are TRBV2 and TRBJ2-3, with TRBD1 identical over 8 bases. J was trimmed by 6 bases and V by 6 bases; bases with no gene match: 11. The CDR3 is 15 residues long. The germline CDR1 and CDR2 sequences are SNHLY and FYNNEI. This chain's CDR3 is CASSVGRGLSDTQYF. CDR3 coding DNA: TGTGCCAGCAGCGTGGGCAGGGGGCTTTCGGATACGCAGTATTTT.

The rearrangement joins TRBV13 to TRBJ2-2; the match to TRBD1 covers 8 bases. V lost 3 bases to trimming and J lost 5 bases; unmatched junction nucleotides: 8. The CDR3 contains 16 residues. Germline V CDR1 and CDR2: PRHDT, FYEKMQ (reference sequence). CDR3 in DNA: TGTGCCAGCAGCTTTGGGGCAGGGGGCCGAACCGGGGAGCTGTTTTTT. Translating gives CASSFGAGGRTGELFF.

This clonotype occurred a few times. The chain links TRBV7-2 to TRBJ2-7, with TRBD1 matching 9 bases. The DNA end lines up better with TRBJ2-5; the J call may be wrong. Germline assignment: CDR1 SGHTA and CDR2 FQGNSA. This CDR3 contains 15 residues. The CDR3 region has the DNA TGTGCCAGCAGCTTCCGGACAGGGGAAGGGGAGACCCAGTACTTC. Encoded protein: CASSFRTGEGETQYF.

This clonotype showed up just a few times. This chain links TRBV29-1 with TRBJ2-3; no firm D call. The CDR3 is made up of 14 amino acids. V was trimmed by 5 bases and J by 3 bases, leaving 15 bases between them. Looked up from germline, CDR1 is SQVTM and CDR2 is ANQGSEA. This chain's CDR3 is CSVRFANVTDTQYF. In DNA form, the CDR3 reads TGCAGCGTTCGTTTCGCCAATGTTACAGATACGCAGTATTTT.

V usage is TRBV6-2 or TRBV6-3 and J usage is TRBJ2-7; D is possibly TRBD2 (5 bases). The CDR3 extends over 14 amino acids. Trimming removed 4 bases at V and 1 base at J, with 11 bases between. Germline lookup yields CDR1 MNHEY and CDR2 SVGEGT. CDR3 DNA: TGTGCCAGCAGTTTGGACTTAAGGTCCTACGAGCAGTACTTC. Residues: CASSLDLRSYEQYF.

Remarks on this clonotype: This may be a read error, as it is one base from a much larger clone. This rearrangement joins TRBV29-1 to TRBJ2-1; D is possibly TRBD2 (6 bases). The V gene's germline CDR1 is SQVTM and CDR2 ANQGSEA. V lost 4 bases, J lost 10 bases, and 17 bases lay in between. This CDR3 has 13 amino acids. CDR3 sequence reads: CSVASGGLREQFF. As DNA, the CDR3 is TGCAGCGTTGCGAGCGGAGGACTACGAGAGCAGTTCTTC.

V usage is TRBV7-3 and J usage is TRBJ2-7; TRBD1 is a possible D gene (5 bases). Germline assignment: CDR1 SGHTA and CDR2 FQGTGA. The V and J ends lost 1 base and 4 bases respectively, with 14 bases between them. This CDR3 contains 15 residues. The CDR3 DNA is TGTGCCAGCAGCTTAAATAGTGCCCAGGGATACGAGCAGTACTTC. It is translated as CASSLNSAQGYEQYF.

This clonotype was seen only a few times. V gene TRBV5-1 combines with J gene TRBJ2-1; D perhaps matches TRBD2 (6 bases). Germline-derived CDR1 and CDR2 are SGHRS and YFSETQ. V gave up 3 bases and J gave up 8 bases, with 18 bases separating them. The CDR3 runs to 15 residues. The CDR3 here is CASSSQSRRAYEQFF. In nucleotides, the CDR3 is TGCGCCAGCAGCTCACAATCGAGGAGGGCGTATGAGCAGTTCTTC. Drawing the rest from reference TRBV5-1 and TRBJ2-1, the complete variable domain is KAGVTQTPRYLIKTRGQQVTLSCSPISGHRSVSWYQQTPGQGLQFLFEYFSETQRNKGNFPGRFSGRQFSNSRSEMNVSTLELGDSALYLCASSSQSRRAYEQFFGPGTRLTVL.

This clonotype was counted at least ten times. Here the CDR3 reads CASSFRTDNEQFF. As DNA, the CDR3 is TGCGCCAGCAGCTTTCGGACAGACAATGAGCAGTTCTTC. The V and J genes are TRBV5-1 and TRBJ2-1, with a possible D match to TRBD1 (6 bases). The CDR3 covers 13 residues. The germline V and J ends were trimmed by 2 bases and 5 bases, with 8 bases remaining between them. Germline V gene lookup returns CDR1 SGHRS and CDR2 YFSETQ.

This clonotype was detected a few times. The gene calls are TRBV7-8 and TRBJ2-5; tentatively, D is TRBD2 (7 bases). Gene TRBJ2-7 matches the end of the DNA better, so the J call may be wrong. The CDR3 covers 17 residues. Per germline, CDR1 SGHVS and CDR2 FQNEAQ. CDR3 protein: CASSLALEGGSGFEQYF. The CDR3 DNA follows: TGTGCCAGCAGCTTAGCGCTGGAGGGGGGGTCAGGGTTCGAGCAGTACTTC.

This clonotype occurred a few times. CDR3 residues: CASSEDMGGGEQFF. CDR3 nucleotides: TGTGCCAGCAGTGAGGATATGGGGGGGGGTGAGCAGTTCTTC. J is TRBJ2-1 and V is TRBV2, with 7 bases lining up with TRBD2. This CDR3 spans 14 amino acids. Germline CDR1 and CDR2: SNHLY and FYNNEI. Unmatched junction bases numbered 8, after V lost 3 bases and J lost 9 bases.

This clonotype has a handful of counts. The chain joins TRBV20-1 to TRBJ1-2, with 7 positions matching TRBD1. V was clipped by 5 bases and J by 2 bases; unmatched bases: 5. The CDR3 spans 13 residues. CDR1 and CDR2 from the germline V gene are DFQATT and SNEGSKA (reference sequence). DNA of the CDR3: TGCAGTGCTGCAACAGGGGAAAACTATGGCTACACCTTC. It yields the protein CSAATGENYGYTF.